This T cell receptor (beta chain) is from a study of beta chain features in type 1 diabetes. General study results and limits: Here, the possible influence of HLA type (on TCRB rearrangement) remained unresolved. Compared with healthy donors, patients appeared to share more similar naive, central memory and regulatory TCRB repertoires. Cells expressing TCR highly could be over-represented by cDNA sequencing. TCRB CDR3s were moderately but significantly shorter in Type 1 diabetes patients in all four CD4+ subsets.

This clone was seen a handful of times. Its specificity is unknown. The trim removed 5 bases at V and 2 bases at J, leaving 7 bases unmatched. Germline assignment: CDR1 SGHAT and CDR2 FQNNGV. The CDR3 covers 15 residues. Cells sorted by CD45RO/CCR7/CD25/CD127/CD95/CD27 comprised CD4+ naive, central memory, regulatory and stem cell-like memory cells. Expressed TCRB transcripts were sequenced, since all the RNA that had been isolated was reverse transcribed. Some clones are missing from TCRdb's copy, which holds only in-frame ones; the method was immunoSEQ multiplex PCR. The sample yields 300,000 to 400,000 clones, about a tenth seen once.

V gene TRBV11-2 combines with J gene TRBJ2-7; 9 positions agree with TRBD2. Sequencing was carried out using central memory CD4+ T cells from blood. The TCR originated in a man between 25 and 39 years old with type 1 diabetes. In DNA form, the CDR3 reads TGTGCCAGCAGCCTGGTCAGCGGGGGGACCTACGAGCAGTACTTC. Translating it yields CASSLVSGGTYEQYF. The whole variable domain, filled in from reference TRBV11-2 and TRBJ2-7, reads EAGVAQSPRYKIIEKRQSVAFWCNPISGHATLYWYQQILGQGPKLLIQFQNNGVVDDSQLPKDRFSAERLKGVDSTLKIQPAKLEDSAVYLCASSLVSGGTYEQYFGPGTRLTVT.